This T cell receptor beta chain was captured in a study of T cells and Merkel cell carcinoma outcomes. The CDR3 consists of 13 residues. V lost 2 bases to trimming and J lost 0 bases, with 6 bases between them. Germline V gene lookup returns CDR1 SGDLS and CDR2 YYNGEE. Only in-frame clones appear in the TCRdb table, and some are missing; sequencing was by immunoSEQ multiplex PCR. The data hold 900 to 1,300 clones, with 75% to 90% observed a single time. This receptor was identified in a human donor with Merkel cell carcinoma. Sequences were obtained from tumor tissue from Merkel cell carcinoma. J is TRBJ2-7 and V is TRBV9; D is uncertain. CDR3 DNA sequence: TGTGCCAGCAGCGTTGGTAACTCCTACGAGCAGTACTTC. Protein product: CASSVGNSYEQYF. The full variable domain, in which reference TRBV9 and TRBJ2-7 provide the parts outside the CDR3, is DSGVTQTPKHLITATGQRVTLRCSPRSGDLSVYWYQQSLDQGLQFLIQYYNGEERAKGNILERFSAQQFPDLHSELNLSSLELGDSALYFCASSVGNSYEQYFGPGTRLTVT.